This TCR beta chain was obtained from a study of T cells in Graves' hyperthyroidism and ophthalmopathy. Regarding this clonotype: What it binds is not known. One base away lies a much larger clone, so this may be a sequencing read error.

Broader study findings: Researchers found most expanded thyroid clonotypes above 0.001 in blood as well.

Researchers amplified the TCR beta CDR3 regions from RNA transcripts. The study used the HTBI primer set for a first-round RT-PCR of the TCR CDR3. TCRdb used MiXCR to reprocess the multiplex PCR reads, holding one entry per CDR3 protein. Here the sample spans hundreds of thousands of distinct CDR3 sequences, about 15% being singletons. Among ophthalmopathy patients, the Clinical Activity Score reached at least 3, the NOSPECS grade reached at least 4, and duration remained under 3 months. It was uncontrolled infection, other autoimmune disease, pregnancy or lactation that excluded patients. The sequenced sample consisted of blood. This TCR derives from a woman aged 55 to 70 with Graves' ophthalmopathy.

In DNA, the CDR3 is TGTGCCGGCAGTGAACGAGGCGGGAGCTCTCATGAGCAGTTCTTC. Amino acid sequence: CAGSERGGSSHEQFF. This chain links TRBV2 with TRBJ2-1, with 7 nucleotides matching TRBD2. The CDR3 is 15 residues long. Looked up from germline, CDR1 is SNHLY and CDR2 is FYNNEI.